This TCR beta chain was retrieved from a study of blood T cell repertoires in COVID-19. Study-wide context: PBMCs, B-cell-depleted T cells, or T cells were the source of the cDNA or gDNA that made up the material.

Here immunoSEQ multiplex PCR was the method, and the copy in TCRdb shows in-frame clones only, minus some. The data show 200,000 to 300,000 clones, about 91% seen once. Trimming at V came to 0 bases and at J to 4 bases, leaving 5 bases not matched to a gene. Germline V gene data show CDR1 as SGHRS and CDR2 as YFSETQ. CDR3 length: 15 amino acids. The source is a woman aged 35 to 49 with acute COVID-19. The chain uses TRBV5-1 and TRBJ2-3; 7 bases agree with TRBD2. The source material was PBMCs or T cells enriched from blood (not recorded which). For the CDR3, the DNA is TGCGCCAGCAGCTTGGAAACTAGCGCTGCAGATACGCAGTATTTT. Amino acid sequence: CASSLETSAADTQYF.